This T cell receptor beta chain was identified during a study of monozygotic twins with cystic fibrosis. Whole-study results and caveats: Unrelated CF individuals shared fewer identical clonotypes than monozygotic CF twins. J usage was most co-twin-similar in 8 of 16 pairs, V in 13. Age, concordance and disease severity did not associate with shared CDR3 numbers.

Generated by immunoSEQ multiplex PCR, the TCRdb table keeps only in-frame clones and is missing some. Among about 19,000 clones listed, approximately 97% were seen once. Of note for this clone: Its antigen is not identified.

The specimen was blood. The clonotype comes from a woman aged 25 to 39 with cystic fibrosis.

The CDR3, as DNA: TGCGCCAGCAGCGAACAGGGTGGGAACACTGAAGCTTTCTTT. Translation: CASSEQGGNTEAFF. This chain uses TRBV5-1 with TRBJ1-1, with D possibly TRBD1 on 6 matching bases. This CDR3 has 14 amino acids. The germline V gene has CDR1 SGHRS and CDR2 YFSETQ. V lost 4 bases, J lost 1 base, and 11 bases lay in between.